This passage covers 21 T cell receptor beta chains from one sample sequenced in a study of blood T cell repertoires in COVID-19 (dated by TCRdb to about 2020). Libraries came from the immunoSEQ multiplex PCR assay. In TCRdb, the immuneACCESS table is reduced to in-frame sequences with V and J assigned. These tables do not hold every clone; where another copy was compared, an unresolved V gene accounts for under half, and the others remain unexplained. The sample table contains roughly 300,000 clones; only one count was recorded for approximately 80% of them. The top ten clones comprise around 3% of the sample. Sequencing was carried out using peripheral blood. The receptors shown here come from a woman aged 60-70 years with active or convalescent COVID-19.

The count of this clone is one. The CDR3 DNA follows: TGTGCCAGCCTGGACAGGGCGGACACAGATACGCAGTATTTT. Its translation: CASLDRADTDTQYF. This rearrangement joins TRBV19 to TRBJ2-3, with TRBD1 matching over 8 bases. The germline gives CDR1 LNHDA, CDR2 SQIVND (reference sequence). The CDR3 sequence is 14 residues long. J gave up 2 bases and V 9 bases, and 7 bases lay outside the gene matches.

The chain combines TRBV11-1 with TRBJ1-2; TRBD1 might be the D (5 bases). CDR3 length: 14 amino acids. Trimming removed 5 bases at V and 0 bases at J, with 10 bases between. Germline V gene lookup returns CDR1 SGHAT and CDR2 FQDESV (reference sequence). The CDR3 DNA sequence: TGTGCCAGCAGCCTATCGGGGGCTAACTATGGCTACACCTTC. As protein: CASSLSGANYGYTF.

This clone was picked up a small number of times. The chain combines TRBV18 with TRBJ1-6; D is ambiguous. The CDR3 contains 13 residues. CDR1 KGHSH and CDR2 LQKENI come from the germline V gene. V gave up 3 bases and J gave up 13 bases, with 13 bases separating them. The CDR3 sequence: CASSPGVRGPLHF. CDR3 nucleotide sequence: TGTGCCAGCTCACCGGGTGTCAGAGGGCCCCTCCACTTT.

This chain links TRBV7-9 with TRBJ1-1; 7 nucleotides line up with TRBD1. The CDR3 extends over 14 amino acids. Germline V gene lookup returns CDR1 SEHNR and CDR2 FQNEAQ (reference sequence). J lost 4 bases, V lost 5 bases, and 7 bases had no gene match. CDR3 DNA: TGTGCCAGCAGCGGGCCGTACAGGGGCACTGAAGCTTTCTTT. Its translation is CASSGPYRGTEAFF. Combining the CDR3 with reference TRBV7-9 and TRBJ1-1 gives the whole variable domain DTGVSQNPRHKITKRGQNVTFRCDPISEHNRLYWYRQTLGQGPEFLTYFQNEAQLEKSRLLSDRFSAERPKGSFSTLEIQRTEQGDSAMYLCASSGPYRGTEAFFGQGTRLTVV.

This clone was observed a handful of times. The rearrangement uses TRBV7-9 and TRBJ2-5; 10 bases align to TRBD2. V lost 4 bases to trimming and J lost 0 bases; unmatched junction nucleotides: 5. The CDR3 is made up of 16 amino acids. Germline V gives CDR1 SEHNR, CDR2 FQNEAQ (reference sequence). CDR3 region: CASSWVLAGHQETQYF. The CDR3 DNA reads TGTGCCAGCAGCTGGGTACTAGCGGGGCACCAAGAGACCCAGTACTTC.

This clone showed up just once. The V and J genes are TRBV11-3 and TRBJ2-2; D not resolved. The CDR3 is 12 amino acids. Germline CDR1 SGHNT, CDR2 YENEEA. The germline V and J ends were trimmed by 2 bases and 6 bases, with 4 bases remaining between them. The CDR3 bases are TGTGCCAGCAGCTTAACGGCCGGGGAGCTGTTTTTT. It translates to CASSLTAGELFF.

The J gene is TRBJ2-3, the V gene TRBV24-1, with a weak D call TRBD1 (6 bases). The CDR3 has 17 amino acids. CDR1 and CDR2 from the germline V gene are KGHDR and SFDVKD. V was cut by 2 bases and J by 0 bases, with 14 bases left in between. Here the CDR3 reads CATSDSRQAPSTDTQYF. The CDR3 nucleotides read TGTGCCACCAGTGATTCTCGACAGGCCCCTAGCACAGATACGCAGTATTTT.

In nucleotides, the CDR3 is TGCAGCGGCGTGTGGGGACAGCCCTACGAGCAGTACTTC. It encodes CSGVWGQPYEQYF. The V and J genes are TRBV29-1 and TRBJ2-7, with 7 bases that match TRBD1. J lost 2 bases, V lost 7 bases, and 8 bases had no gene match. Germline V gene data show CDR1 as SQVTM and CDR2 as ANQGSEA. The CDR3 is 13 residues long.

V gene TRBV7-9 combines with J gene TRBJ1-2; a possible D gene is TRBD1 (6 bases). Germline CDR1 and CDR2: SEHNR and FQNEAQ (reference sequence). V was pared by 2 bases and J by 6 bases, with 10 bases between. The CDR3 is 13 amino acids. The CDR3 region has the DNA TGTGCCAGCAGCTTATCGCAGGGGCATGGCTACACCTTC. Its protein product is CASSLSQGHGYTF.

A few counts support this clone. The chain uses TRBV2 and TRBJ2-3; 8 bases match TRBD1. Germline values: CDR1 SNHLY, CDR2 FYNNEI. The CDR3 runs to 15 residues. Losses at the gene ends were 3 bases for V and 2 bases for J; bases not matched to a gene: 4. In DNA form, the CDR3 reads TGTGCCAGCAGTGAGCAGGGGGCGACCACAGATACGCAGTATTTT. Its translation is CASSEQGATTDTQYF.

The genes are TRBV7-9 and TRBJ1-5; D unresolved. CDR1 SEHNR and CDR2 FQNEAQ come from the germline V gene (reference sequence). The V and J ends lost 5 bases and 6 bases respectively, with 17 bases between them. CDR3 length: 15 amino acids. Here the CDR3 reads CASSKDGLMGQPQHF. In nucleotides, the CDR3 is TGTGCCAGCAGCAAGGACGGACTTATGGGTCAGCCCCAGCATTTT.

The rearrangement links TRBV9 to TRBJ1-6, with D possibly being TRBD1 (6 bases). CDR1 is SGDLS and CDR2 is YYNGEE in the germline V gene. Trimming removed 5 bases at V and 10 bases at J, with 19 bases between. This CDR3 is built from 15 residues. The chain's CDR3 is CASSGGTLRGSPLHF. CDR3 nucleotide sequence: TGTGCCAGCAGTGGGGGTACGTTGAGGGGGTCACCCCTCCACTTT. Complete variable domain (other parts from reference TRBV9 and TRBJ1-6): DSGVTQTPKHLITATGQRVTLRCSPRSGDLSVYWYQQSLDQGLQFLIQYYNGEERAKGNILERFSAQQFPDLHSELNLSSLELGDSALYFCASSGGTLRGSPLHFGNGTRLTVT.

The gene calls are TRBV5-4 and TRBJ2-1, with D possibly being TRBD1 (6 bases). V lost 2 bases to trimming and J lost 0 bases, with 12 bases between them. CDR3 length equals 16 residues. CDR1 and CDR2 (germline): SGHNT, YYREEE (reference sequence). The CDR3 reads CASSFYRAVSYNEQFF. CDR3 DNA: TGTGCCAGCAGCTTCTACAGGGCCGTCTCCTACAATGAGCAGTTCTTC.

V and J are TRBV15 and TRBJ2-1, with D possibly TRBD1 on 7 matching bases. The germline CDR1 and CDR2 sequences are LNHNV and YYDKDF (reference sequence). The CDR3 has 15 amino acids. V was pared by 0 bases and J by 9 bases, with 15 bases between. The chain's CDR3 is CATSRDPGDRVEQFF. The CDR3 nucleotides are TGTGCCACCAGCAGAGATCCGGGAGACAGGGTTGAGCAGTTCTTC.

This clone is a singleton in its sample. The gene calls are TRBV4-2 and TRBJ1-5; tentative D call: TRBD1 (6 bases). The CDR3 contains 16 residues. The germline V and J ends were trimmed by 0 bases and 4 bases, with 13 bases remaining between them. Germline lookup yields CDR1 LGHNA and CDR2 YNFKEQ. The CDR3 loop reads CASSQETRGRNQPQHF. The CDR3 DNA is TGTGCCAGCAGCCAAGAAACCAGGGGTCGGAATCAGCCCCAGCATTTT.

The V and J genes are TRBV6-5 and TRBJ1-4, with TRBD1 matching 10 bases. The CDR3 runs 14 residues. Germline CDR1 and CDR2: MNHEY and SVGAGI. V trimming: 6 bases; J trimming: 8 bases; junction bases outside the gene matches: 6. CDR3 loop: CASSTGTGDEKLFF. The CDR3 DNA sequence: TGTGCCAGCAGCACCGGGACAGGGGACGAAAAACTGTTTTTT.

This clone was recorded only once. V and J are TRBV7-9 and TRBJ2-7; D is ambiguous. Germline V gene data show CDR1 as SEHNR and CDR2 as FQNEAQ (reference sequence). V lost 3 bases to trimming and J lost 1 base, with 10 bases between them. This CDR3 is 14 amino acids long. CDR3 DNA: TGTGCCAGCAGCTTGAGTCCAAAATCCTACGAGCAGTACTTC. Translated, it gives CASSLSPKSYEQYF.

This chain uses TRBV2 with TRBJ2-1; maybe TRBD1 (6 bases). The length of the CDR3 is 13 residues. Between the trimmed V and J ends, which lost 7 bases and 6 bases, there was a span of 13 bases. Germline V gene lookup returns CDR1 SNHLY and CDR2 FYNNEI. CDR3 nucleotide sequence: TGTGCCAGCAAGCAGGGGACGGCCAATGAGCAGTTCTTC. Its protein is CASKQGTANEQFF. The full variable domain, in which reference TRBV2 and TRBJ2-1 provide the parts outside the CDR3, is EPEVTQTPSHQVTQMGQEVILRCVPISNHLYFYWYRQILGQKVEFLVSFYNNEISEKSEIFDDQFSVERPDGSNFTLKIRSTKLEDSAMYFCASKQGTANEQFFGPGTRLTVL.

This clone was seen just once. This chain joins TRBV19 and TRBJ1-2, with 8 bases that match TRBD1. Trimming at V came to 7 bases and at J to 7 bases, leaving 20 bases not matched to a gene. Looked up from germline, CDR1 is LNHDA and CDR2 is SQIVND (reference sequence). The CDR3 is 17 amino acids. The CDR3 bases are TGTGCCAGTAACCCCTTGTTCTATCCGGGACAGGAGAGTGGCTACACCTTC. The encoded protein is CASNPLFYPGQESGYTF.

In its sample, this clone was seen a few times. The chain is built from TRBV11-3 and TRBJ2-1, with D possibly TRBD2 on 5 matching bases. CDR3 length: 14 residues. The germline gives CDR1 SGHNT, CDR2 YENEEA. Deletions cut 1 base from V and 6 bases from J, with 10 bases between. CDR3 nucleotide sequence: TGTGCCAGCAGCTTAGGAGGGTCGCCCAATGAGCAGTTCTTC. It codes for CASSLGGSPNEQFF.

The chain is built from TRBV19 and TRBJ1-2; D is possibly TRBD1 (6 bases). This CDR3 region has 13 residues. V was trimmed by 4 bases and J by 11 bases, leaving 17 bases between them. The V gene's germline CDR1 is LNHDA and CDR2 SQIVND (reference sequence). CDR3 amino acids: CASSTRGMRVYTF. As DNA, the CDR3 is TGTGCCAGTAGTACCAGGGGAATGCGGGTGTACACCTTC.